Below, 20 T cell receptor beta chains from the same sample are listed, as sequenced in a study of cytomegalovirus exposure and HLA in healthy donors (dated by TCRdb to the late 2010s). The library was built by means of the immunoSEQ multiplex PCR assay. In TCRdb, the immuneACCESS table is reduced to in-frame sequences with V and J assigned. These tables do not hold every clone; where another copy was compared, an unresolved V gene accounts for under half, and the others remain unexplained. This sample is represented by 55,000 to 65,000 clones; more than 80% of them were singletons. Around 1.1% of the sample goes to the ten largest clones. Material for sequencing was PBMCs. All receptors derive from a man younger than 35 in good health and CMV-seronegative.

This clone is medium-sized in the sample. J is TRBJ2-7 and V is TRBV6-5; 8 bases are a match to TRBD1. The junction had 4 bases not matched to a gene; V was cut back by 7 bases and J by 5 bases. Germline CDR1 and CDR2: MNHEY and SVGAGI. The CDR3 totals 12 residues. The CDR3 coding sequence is TGTGCCAGCAAACAGGGGGGTCACGAGCAGTACTTC. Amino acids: CASKQGGHEQYF.

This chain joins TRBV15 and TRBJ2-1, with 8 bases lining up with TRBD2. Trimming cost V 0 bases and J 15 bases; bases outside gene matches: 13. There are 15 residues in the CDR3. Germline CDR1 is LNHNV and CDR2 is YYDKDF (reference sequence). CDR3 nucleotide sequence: TGTGCCACCAGCAGAGAGATACCCCAGCGGGAGTCGCGGTTCTTC. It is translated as CATSREIPQRESRFF.

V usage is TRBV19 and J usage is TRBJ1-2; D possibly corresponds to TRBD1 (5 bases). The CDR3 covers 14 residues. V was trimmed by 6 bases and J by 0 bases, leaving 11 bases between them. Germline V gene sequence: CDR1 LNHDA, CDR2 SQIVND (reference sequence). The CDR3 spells CASRLTETNYGYTF. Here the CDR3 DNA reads TGTGCCAGTAGGTTGACAGAGACTAACTATGGCTACACCTTC.

DNA for the CDR3: TGTGCCAGCCGAATCGGGGGCACAGATACGCAGTATTTT. Its protein product is CASRIGGTDTQYF. The chain links TRBV10-3 to TRBJ2-3; D perhaps matches TRBD2 (5 bases). The V and J ends lost 10 bases and 1 base respectively, with 12 bases between them. From germline, CDR1 is ENHRY and CDR2 SYGVKD. CDR3 size: 13 residues.

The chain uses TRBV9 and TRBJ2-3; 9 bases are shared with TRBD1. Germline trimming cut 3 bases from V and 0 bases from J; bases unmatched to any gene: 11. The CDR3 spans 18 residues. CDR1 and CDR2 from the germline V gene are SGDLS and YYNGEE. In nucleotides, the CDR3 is TGTGCCAGCAGCGCGGGACAGGGTTGGTACTCTAGCACAGATACGCAGTATTTT. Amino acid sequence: CASSAGQGWYSSTDTQYF.

CDR3 nucleotide sequence: TGTGCCAGCAGCTTAGGACAGGGGGCGCGAAACGAGCAGTACTTC. It translates to CASSLGQGARNEQYF. This chain connects TRBV5-4 to TRBJ2-7; TRBD1 matches at 11 bases. Germline-derived CDR1 and CDR2 are SGHNT and YYREEE (reference sequence). This CDR3 spans 15 amino acids. With V trimmed by 2 bases and J by 5 bases, 6 bases remained unmatched.

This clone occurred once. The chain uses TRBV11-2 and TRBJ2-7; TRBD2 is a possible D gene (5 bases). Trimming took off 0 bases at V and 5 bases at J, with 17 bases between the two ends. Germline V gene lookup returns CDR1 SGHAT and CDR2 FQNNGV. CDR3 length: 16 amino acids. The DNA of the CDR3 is TGTGCCAGCAGCTTAGATTATGAGGGAGATCTTGACGAGCAGTACTTC. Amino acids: CASSLDYEGDLDEQYF.

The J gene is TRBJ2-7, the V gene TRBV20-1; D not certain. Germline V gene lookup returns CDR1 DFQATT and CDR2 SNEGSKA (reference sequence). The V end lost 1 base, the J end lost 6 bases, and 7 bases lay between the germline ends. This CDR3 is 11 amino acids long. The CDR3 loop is CSARVPGEQYF. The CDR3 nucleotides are TGCAGTGCTAGAGTACCAGGCGAGCAGTACTTC.

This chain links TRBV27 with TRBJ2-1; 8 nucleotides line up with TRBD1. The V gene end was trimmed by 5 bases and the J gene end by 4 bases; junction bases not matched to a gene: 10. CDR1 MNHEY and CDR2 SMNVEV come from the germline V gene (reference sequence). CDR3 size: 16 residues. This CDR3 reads CASSARTGTRYNEQFF. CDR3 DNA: TGTGCCAGCAGTGCACGGACAGGGACGCGTTACAATGAGCAGTTCTTC.

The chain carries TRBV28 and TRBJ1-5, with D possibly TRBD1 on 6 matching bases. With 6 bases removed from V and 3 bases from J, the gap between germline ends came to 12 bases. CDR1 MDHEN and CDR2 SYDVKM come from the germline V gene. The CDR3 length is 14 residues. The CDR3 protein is CASSPRQDNQPQHF. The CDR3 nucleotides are TGTGCCAGCAGCCCCAGACAGGACAATCAGCCCCAGCATTTT.

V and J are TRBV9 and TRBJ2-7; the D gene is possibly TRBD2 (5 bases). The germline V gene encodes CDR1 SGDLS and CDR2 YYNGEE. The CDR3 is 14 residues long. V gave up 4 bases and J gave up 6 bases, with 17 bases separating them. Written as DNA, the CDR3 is TGTGCCAGCAGCCCCCGTGCGGGTAGTTCCGAGCAGTACTTC. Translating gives CASSPRAGSSEQYF.

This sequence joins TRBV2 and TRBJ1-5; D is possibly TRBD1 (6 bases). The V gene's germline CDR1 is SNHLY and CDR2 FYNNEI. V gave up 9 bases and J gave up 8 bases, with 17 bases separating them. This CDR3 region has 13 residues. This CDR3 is CASNRELNKPQHF. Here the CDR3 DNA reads TGTGCCAGTAACAGGGAATTAAACAAGCCCCAGCATTTT.

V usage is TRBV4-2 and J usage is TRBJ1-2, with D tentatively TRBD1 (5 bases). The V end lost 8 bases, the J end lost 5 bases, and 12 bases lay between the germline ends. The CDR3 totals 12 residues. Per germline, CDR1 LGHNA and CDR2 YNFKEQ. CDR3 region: CASWAGDYGYTF. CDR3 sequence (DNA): TGTGCCAGCTGGGCGGGGGATTATGGCTACACCTTC.

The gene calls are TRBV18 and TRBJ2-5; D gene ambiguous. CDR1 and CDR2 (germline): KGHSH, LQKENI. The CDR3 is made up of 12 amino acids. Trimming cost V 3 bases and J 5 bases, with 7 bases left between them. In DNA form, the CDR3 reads TGTGCCAGCTCACCCAACCGGGAGACCCAGTACTTC. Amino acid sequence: CASSPNRETQYF.

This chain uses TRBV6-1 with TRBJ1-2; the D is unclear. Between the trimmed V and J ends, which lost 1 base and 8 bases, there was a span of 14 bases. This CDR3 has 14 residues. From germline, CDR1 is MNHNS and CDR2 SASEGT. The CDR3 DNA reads TGTGCCAGCAGTGAAGACGCCAGGTCCCGGGGCTACACCTTC. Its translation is CASSEDARSRGYTF.

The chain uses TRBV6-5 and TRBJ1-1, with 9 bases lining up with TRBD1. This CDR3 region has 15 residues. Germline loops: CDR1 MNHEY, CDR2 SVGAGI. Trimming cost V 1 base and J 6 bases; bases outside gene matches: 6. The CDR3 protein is CASSYFRDRDPEAFF. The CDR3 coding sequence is TGTGCCAGCAGTTACTTCCGGGACAGGGACCCTGAAGCTTTCTTT.

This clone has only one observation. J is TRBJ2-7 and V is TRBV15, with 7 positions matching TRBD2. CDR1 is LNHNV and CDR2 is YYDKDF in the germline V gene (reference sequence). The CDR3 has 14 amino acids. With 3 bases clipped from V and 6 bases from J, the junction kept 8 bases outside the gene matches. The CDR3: CATSRNAGVVEQYF. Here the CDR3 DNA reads TGTGCCACCAGCAGGAATGCGGGAGTAGTCGAGCAGTACTTC.

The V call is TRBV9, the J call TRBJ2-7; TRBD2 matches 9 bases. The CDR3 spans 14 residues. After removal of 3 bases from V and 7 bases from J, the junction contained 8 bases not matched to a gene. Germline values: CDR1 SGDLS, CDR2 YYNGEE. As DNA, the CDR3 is TGTGCCAGCAGCGGGACTAGCGACGGACTTGAGCAGTACTTC. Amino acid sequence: CASSGTSDGLEQYF.

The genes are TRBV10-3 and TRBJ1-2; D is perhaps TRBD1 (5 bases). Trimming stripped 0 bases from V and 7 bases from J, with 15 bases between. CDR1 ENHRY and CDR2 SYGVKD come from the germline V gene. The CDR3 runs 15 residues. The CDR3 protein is CAISESSGLLGGYTF. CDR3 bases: TGTGCCATCAGTGAGTCGTCAGGGCTATTAGGTGGCTACACCTTC.

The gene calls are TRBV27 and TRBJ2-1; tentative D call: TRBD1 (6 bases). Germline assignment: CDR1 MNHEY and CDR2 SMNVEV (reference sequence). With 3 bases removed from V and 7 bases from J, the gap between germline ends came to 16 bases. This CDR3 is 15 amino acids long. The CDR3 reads CASSLGYRALNEQFF. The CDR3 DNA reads TGTGCCAGCAGTTTGGGGTACAGGGCATTGAATGAGCAGTTCTTC.